Listed below are T cell receptor beta chains from one sample, sequenced in a study of cytomegalovirus exposure and HLA in healthy donors. The data were produced by immunoSEQ multiplex PCR, yet TCRdb's version contains in-frame clones alone and is incomplete. In the table there are about 110,000 clones, about nine tenths of which are singletons. Sequencing input: PBMCs. The receptors originated from a young woman in good health and CMV-seronegative. The CDR3 runs from the conserved cysteine through the conserved F or W. Each record gives: CDR3 DNA, CDR3 protein, clone size, V gene, D gene, J gene. The D gene is left open where the match is weak. Size is omitted from some rows. Given values are once, few, many or a class for expanded clones.

TGTGCCAGCTCACCACAGACAGGGAATTCCTACGAGCAGTACTTC,CASSPQTGNSYEQYF,-,TRBV18,TRBD1,TRBJ2-7
TGTGCCAGCAGCCATACCAATAGCGCGACCTACGAGCAGTACTTC,CASSHTNSATYEQYF,once,TRBV4-2,-,TRBJ2-7
TGTGCCAGTATCTCGGACAGCTACAATGAGCAGTTCTTC,CASISDSYNEQFF,few,TRBV19,-,TRBJ2-1
TGTGCCAGCAGTAGCGGGGGGGCCACCGGGGAGCTGTTTTTT,CASSSGGATGELFF,-,TRBV6-5,TRBD2,TRBJ2-2
TGTGCCAGCAGTTTGGTTGAAGGGGGCTCGTCCCCTAGCTCCTACAATGAGCAGTTCTTC,CASSLVEGGSSPSSYNEQFF,-,TRBV28,TRBD1,TRBJ2-1
TGTGCCAGCAGCGTAGAGGGGGGGGGAAGCTCCTACAATGAGCAGTTCTTC,CASSVEGGGSSYNEQFF,once,TRBV9,-,TRBJ2-1
TGTGCCAGCAGCTATGACAGTAGACCCTCTGGGGCCAACGTCCTGACTTTC,CASSYDSRPSGANVLTF,-,TRBV9,-,TRBJ2-6
TGTGCCAGCAGTGGGTCTAGCGGGGCCTATACGCAGTATTTT,CASSGSSGAYTQYF,-,TRBV2,TRBD2,TRBJ2-3
TGCGCCAGCACCCTGACAGGGACCTACGAGCAGTACTTC,CASTLTGTYEQYF,-,TRBV5-1,TRBD1,TRBJ2-7
TGTGCCAGCAGTTCCATCTCCTACGAGCAGTACTTC,CASSSISYEQYF,-,TRBV27,-,TRBJ2-7
TGTGCCAGCAGCCAAGTGTGGGGAGGGGAGACCCAGTACTTC,CASSQVWGGETQYF,-,TRBV4-2,TRBD2,TRBJ2-5
TGTGCCAGCAGCTTACTTAGCGGGGGGGCCTACGAGCAGTACTTC,CASSLLSGGAYEQYF,-,TRBV7-2,TRBD2,TRBJ2-7
TGCAGCGTTGGTACAGGGTCCACGAACACCGGGGAGCTGTTTTTT,CSVGTGSTNTGELFF,-,TRBV29-1,-,TRBJ2-2
TGTGCCAGCAGTATAGGACAGGGGGGACAGCCCCAGCATTTT,CASSIGQGGQPQHF,-,TRBV2,TRBD1,TRBJ1-5
TGTGCCAGCAGCTTATCGGCCCTAGCGGGAGTATGGACAGATACGCAGTATTTT,CASSLSALAGVWTDTQYF,-,TRBV7-2,TRBD2,TRBJ2-3
TGTGCCAGCAGCAGGGTAGCGGACACTGAAGCTTTCTTT,CASSRVADTEAFF,-,TRBV6-1,-,TRBJ1-1
TGCGCCAGCAGTAACAGGGGTTTCTATGGCTACACCTTC,CASSNRGFYGYTF,once,TRBV4-3,TRBD1,TRBJ1-2
TGTGCCATCAGTGCTCTGAACACTGAAGCTTTCTTT,CAISALNTEAFF,-,TRBV10-3,-,TRBJ1-1
TGTGCCAGCAGCTCGACTGGCAGGGGGCTAGGGGAGCTGTTTTTT,CASSSTGRGLGELFF,-,TRBV9,TRBD1,TRBJ2-2
TGCAGCGTTTTGAGCCAGGGGGCGTCCAATGAGCAGTTCTTC,CSVLSQGASNEQFF,once,TRBV29-1,TRBD1,TRBJ2-1
TGTGCCAGCAGTGACCACGGGACAGTCGGAAACACCATATATTTT,CASSDHGTVGNTIYF,-,TRBV25-1,TRBD1,TRBJ1-3
TGTGCCAGCAGCGTAGCAGGGAGGAGGAATGGCTACACCTTC,CASSVAGRRNGYTF,once,TRBV9,-,TRBJ1-2
TGTGCCAGCAAACGAGGACTAGCCTCCTACGAGCAGTACTTC,CASKRGLASYEQYF,-,TRBV6-5,TRBD2,TRBJ2-7
TGTGCCAGCAGTGGGGGACTAGCGGGATACAATGAGCAGTTCTTC,CASSGGLAGYNEQFF,-,TRBV2,TRBD2,TRBJ2-1
TGCAGCGTTGAAACAGGGCGCCCCTACGAGCAGTACTTC,CSVETGRPYEQYF,-,TRBV29-1,-,TRBJ2-7
TGTGCCAGCGCCCTCCTGCGGGGGCAAGAGACCCAGTACTTC,CASALLRGQETQYF,-,TRBV6-1,TRBD2,TRBJ2-5
TGTGCCAGCAGCTTACCCCGGAGAAATTCACCCCTCCACTTT,CASSLPRRNSPLHF,-,TRBV7-9,-,TRBJ1-6
TGTGCCAGCAGCTTAGGGCAGGGGGCTTATTCACCCCTCCACTTT,CASSLGQGAYSPLHF,few,TRBV7-9,TRBD1,TRBJ1-6
TGTGCCACGTATTTTAATGAGCAGTTCTTC,CATYFNEQFF,-,TRBV6-5,-,TRBJ2-1
TGCGCCAGCAGCAACGCACAGGGCTCTGGAAACACCATATATTTT,CASSNAQGSGNTIYF,-,TRBV4-3,-,TRBJ1-3
TGTGCCAGCAGTTTAAGTCTCTCAGCGAATCAGCCCCAGCATTTT,CASSLSLSANQPQHF,-,TRBV27,-,TRBJ1-5
TGTGCCAGTTCTAGTGTAGGACTAGTGGATAATGAGCAGTTCTTC,CASSSVGLVDNEQFF,-,TRBV19,TRBD2,TRBJ2-1
TGTGCCAGCAGCGTCGGTCCGGGTTACACTGAAGCTTTCTTT,CASSVGPGYTEAFF,-,TRBV9,-,TRBJ1-1
TGTGCCAGCGCGGGACAGGGCTACACCGGGGAGCTGTTTTTT,CASAGQGYTGELFF,-,TRBV7-2,TRBD1,TRBJ2-2
TGTGCCAGCAGCCAAGTACGGGGGTACGGAAACACCATATATTTT,CASSQVRGYGNTIYF,-,TRBV14,-,TRBJ1-3
TGTGCCAGCAGTGCCCGACAGGGGGGCTACGAGCAGTACTTC,CASSARQGGYEQYF,-,TRBV27,TRBD1,TRBJ2-7
TGTGCCAGCAGTTTAGGCCAAACCGGGGAGCTGTTTTTT,CASSLGQTGELFF,-,TRBV28,-,TRBJ2-2
TGTGCCAGCAGCTTTCTAAGCCACGAGCAGTACTTC,CASSFLSHEQYF,-,TRBV5-6,-,TRBJ2-7
TGCGCCAGCAGCTTGGAGTGGAGCTCCTACGAGCAGTACTTC,CASSLEWSSYEQYF,-,TRBV5-1,-,TRBJ2-7
TGTGCCTGGAGTGCGGGGAGGGTCGAAAAACTGTTTTTT,CAWSAGRVEKLFF,-,TRBV30,-,TRBJ1-4
TGTGCCAGCAGTTACTCTTTGGCGGGGGGAAGAGATACGCAGTATTTT,CASSYSLAGGRDTQYF,-,TRBV6-5,TRBD2,TRBJ2-3
TGTGCCAGTAGTATATCGCCGGTGTTGATACGAGAGCAGTACTTC,CASSISPVLIREQYF,-,TRBV19,-,TRBJ2-7
TGTGCCAGCAGCTTCGGAGCGCAAGAGACCCAGTACTTC,CASSFGAQETQYF,-,TRBV5-4,-,TRBJ2-5
TGCAGCGTTCTAGGAACCTCGGGGATGGAGACCCAGTACTTC,CSVLGTSGMETQYF,-,TRBV29-1,-,TRBJ2-5